This note documents a single T cell receptor beta chain sequence. This entry belongs to a study of T cells after posttransplantation cyclophosphamide. Produced via immunoSEQ multiplex PCR; TCRdb's table is partial and in-frame only. This sample yields about 47,000 clones, of which about 91% are seen a single time; 3% to 3.5% belongs to the top ten. The sequenced sample consisted of PBMCs. The origin of this receptor is a woman between 45 and 60 years old in good health and a related stem cell transplant donor.

In nucleotides, the CDR3 is TGTGCTAGTGGTTCCGCGGGGGGACCGTCCTACAATGAGCAGTTCTTC. As protein: CASGSAGGPSYNEQFF. The rearrangement links TRBV12-5 to TRBJ2-1; 8 positions match TRBD2. The CDR3 spans 16 residues. CDR1 and CDR2 from the germline V gene are LGHNT and FRNRAP. V lost 4 bases and J lost 1; bases outside the gene matches: 6.